The entry that follows covers one T cell receptor (beta chain) sequence. This table comes from immunoSEQ multiplex PCR, and its TCRdb copy is limited to in-frame clones, with some not included. The table has approximately 250,000 clones, approximately 84% seen once. The data were taken from a study of blood T cell repertoires in COVID-19. The source of this sequence is a human donor in a cohort sampled during active COVID-19. Sequencing input: peripheral blood.

CDR3 nucleotides: TGTGCCAGCAGCGGCGGCCCCTTTGGTTTTGAAAAACTGTTTTTT. It yields the protein CASSGGPFGFEKLFF. The chain combines TRBV9 with TRBJ1-4; unclear D gene. Germline lookup yields CDR1 SGDLS and CDR2 YYNGEE. V was pared by 3 bases and J by 7 bases, with 16 bases between. This CDR3 contains 15 residues.